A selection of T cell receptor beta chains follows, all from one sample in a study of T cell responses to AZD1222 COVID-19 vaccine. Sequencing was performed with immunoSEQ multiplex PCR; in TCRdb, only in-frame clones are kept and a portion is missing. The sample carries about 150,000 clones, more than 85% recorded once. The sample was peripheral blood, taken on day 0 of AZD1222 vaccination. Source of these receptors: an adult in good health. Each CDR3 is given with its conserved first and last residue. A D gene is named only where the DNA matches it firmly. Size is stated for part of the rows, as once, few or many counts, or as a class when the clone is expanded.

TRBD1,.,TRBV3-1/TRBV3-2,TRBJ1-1,TGTGCCAGCACCGACAGGGGGAGCACTGAAGCTTTCTTT,CASTDRGSTEAFF
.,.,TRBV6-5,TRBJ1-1,TGTGCCAGCAGTCGTGACAGATTTGAAGCTTTCTTT,CASSRDRFEAFF
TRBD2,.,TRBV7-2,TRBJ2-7,TGTGCCAGCAGCTTAGGACTAGCGGACGAGCAGTACTTC,CASSLGLADEQYF
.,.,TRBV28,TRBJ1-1,TGTGCCAGCAGTTTATTGAGGTTGACGAACACTGAAGCTTTCTTT,CASSLLRLTNTEAFF
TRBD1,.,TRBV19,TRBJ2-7,TGTGCCAGCCGCCGGGACAGCCTCTCCTACGAGCAGTACTTC,CASRRDSLSYEQYF
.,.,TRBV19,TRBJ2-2,TGTGCCAGTAGACCCCTGGGGCAGAACACCGGGGAGCTGTTTTTT,CASRPLGQNTGELFF
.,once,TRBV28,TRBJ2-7,TGTGCCAGCAAGATGGAGGGTCGTCCCTACGAGCAGTACTTC,CASKMEGRPYEQYF
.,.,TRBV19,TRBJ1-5,TGTGCCAGTAGTCCGAGTAGGGGGGGCAATCAGCCCCAGCATTTT,CASSPSRGGNQPQHF
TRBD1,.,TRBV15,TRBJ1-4,TGTGCCACCAGCCTGGGACAGGCACTTAATGAAAAACTGTTTTTT,CATSLGQALNEKLFF
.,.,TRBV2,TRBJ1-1,TGTGCCAGCAATCCGGACAGTATGAACACTGAAGCTTTCTTT,CASNPDSMNTEAFF
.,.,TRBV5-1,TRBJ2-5,TGCGCCAGCAGCTCCGAGCCAGGGTCGGTGAGGCAAGAGACCCAGTACTTC,CASSSEPGSVRQETQYF
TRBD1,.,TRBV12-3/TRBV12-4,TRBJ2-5,TGTGCCAGCTTTTGGACAGGGTCAGAGACCCAGTACTTC,CASFWTGSETQYF
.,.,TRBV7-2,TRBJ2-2,TGTGCCAGCAGCTTAGTGGTGGGAGTGGACGGGGAGCTGTTTTTT,CASSLVVGVDGELFF
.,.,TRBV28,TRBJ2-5,TGTGCCAGCAGTTTTGGCAAAGTAGCTGCCCAGTACTTC,CASSFGKVAAQYF
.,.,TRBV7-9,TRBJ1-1,TGTGCCAGCAGCTTTCAGGTCACTGAAGCTTTCTTT,CASSFQVTEAFF
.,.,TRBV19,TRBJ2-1,TGTGCCAGTAGTCGCAATGAGGGGAGAAAGCAGTTCTTC,CASSRNEGRKQFF
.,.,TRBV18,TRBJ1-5,TGTGCCAGCTCTCCCGGGGGGGTTGATCAGCCCCAGCATTTT,CASSPGGVDQPQHF
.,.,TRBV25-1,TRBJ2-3,TGTGCCAGCAGTGAATATATGGCTGGGGATACGCAGTATTTT,CASSEYMAGDTQYF
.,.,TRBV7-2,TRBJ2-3,TGTGCCAGCAGCTTAGCACCCACCCCAGATACGCAGTATTTT,CASSLAPTPDTQYF
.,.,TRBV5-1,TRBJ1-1,TGCGCCAGCAGCGGGTCGGTGGCCACTGAAGCTTTCTTT,CASSGSVATEAFF
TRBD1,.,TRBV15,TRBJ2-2,TGTGCCACCAGCCCTTTGGACAGGGGAGCGAACACCGGGGAGCTGTTTTTT,CATSPLDRGANTGELFF
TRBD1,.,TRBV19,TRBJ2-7,TGTGCCAGTAGTTCCGGGACAGGGTCTTACGAGCAGTACTTC,CASSSGTGSYEQYF
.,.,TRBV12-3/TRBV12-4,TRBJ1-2,TGTGCCAGCAGTTTAGTACGGATCTATGGCTACACCTTC,CASSLVRIYGYTF
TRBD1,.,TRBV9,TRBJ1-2,TGTGCCAGCAGCGTAGTCTCAGGGGGCGGGTATGGCTACACCTTC,CASSVVSGGGYGYTF
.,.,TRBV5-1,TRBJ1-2,TGCGCCAGCAGCATGGACAGTAACTATGGCTACACCTTC,CASSMDSNYGYTF
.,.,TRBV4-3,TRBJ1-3,TGCGCCAGCAGCCAAGTGGGTGGAAACACCATATATTTT,CASSQVGGNTIYF
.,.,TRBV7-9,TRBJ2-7,TGTGCCAGCGGAGGGTGGGGGTCCTACGAGCAGTACTTC,CASGGWGSYEQYF
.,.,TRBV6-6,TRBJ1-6,TGTGCCAGCAGTCATTCCGGGTGGGATGTGACCTATAATTCACCCCTCCACTTT,CASSHSGWDVTYNSPLHF
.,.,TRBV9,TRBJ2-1,TGTGCCAGCAGCGTAGCTGAGGGAGGACTGGGTAGCTCCTACAATGAGCAGTTCTTC,CASSVAEGGLGSSYNEQFF
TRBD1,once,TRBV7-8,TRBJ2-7,TGTGCCAGCAGTTTAACCGTCGGACAGGCCTACGAGCAGTACTTC,CASSLTVGQAYEQYF
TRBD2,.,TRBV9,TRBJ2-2,TGTGCCAGTACGGGGGGGCGTGACACCGGGGAGCTGTTTTTT,CASTGGRDTGELFF
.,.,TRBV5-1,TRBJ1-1,TGCGCCAGCAGCCTTGGAGCGGGGGTATACACTGAAGCTTTCTTT,CASSLGAGVYTEAFF
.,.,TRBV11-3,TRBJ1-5,TGTGCCAGTGCGGCAGATAGCAATCAGCCCCAGCATTTT,CASAADSNQPQHF
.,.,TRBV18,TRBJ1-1,TGTGCCAGCTCACCGTCGGGGTTTAACACTGAAGCTTTCTTT,CASSPSGFNTEAFF
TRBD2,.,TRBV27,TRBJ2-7,TGTGCCAGTAAGAAGGGCGGGAGTGGTAACGAGCAGTACTTC,CASKKGGSGNEQYF
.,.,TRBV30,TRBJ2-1,TGTGCCTGGAGTGCTTGGCCACTAGAGCCTGAATTAGCTTACAATGAGCAGTTCTTC,CAWSAWPLEPELAYNEQFF
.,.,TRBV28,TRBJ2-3,TGTGCCAGCAGTTTCTACGCCGAAACAGATACGCAGTATTTT,CASSFYAETDTQYF
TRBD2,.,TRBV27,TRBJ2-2,TGTGCCAGCAGCTTTGCGGTAGCGGGAGTTCAGAGGAACACCGGGGAGCTGTTTTTT,CASSFAVAGVQRNTGELFF
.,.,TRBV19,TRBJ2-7,TGTGCCAGTAGTATATCGTGGACAATCTCCTACGAGCAGTACTTC,CASSISWTISYEQYF
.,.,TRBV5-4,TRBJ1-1,TGTGCCAGCAGCTTGGAGTCGAACACTGAAGCTTTCTTT,CASSLESNTEAFF
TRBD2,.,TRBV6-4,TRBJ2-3,TGTGCCAGCAGCCGACTAGCGGGGGGAGCAGATACGCAGTATTTT,CASSRLAGGADTQYF
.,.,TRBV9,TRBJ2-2,TGTGCCAGTCTGGGGGTAGCCGGGGAGCTGTTTTTT,CASLGVAGELFF
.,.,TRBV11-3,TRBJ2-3,TGTGCCAGCAGCTTATCCGCAGATTCAGATACGCAGTATTTT,CASSLSADSDTQYF
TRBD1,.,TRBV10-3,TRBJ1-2,TGTGCCATTGGGACAGGGTCCTATGGCTACACCTTC,CAIGTGSYGYTF
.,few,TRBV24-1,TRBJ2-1,TGTGCCACCCGATACAATGAGCAGTTCTTC,CATRYNEQFF
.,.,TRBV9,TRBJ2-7,TGTGCCAGCAGCGTAGCTTTAGGGGCCGAGCAGTACTTC,CASSVALGAEQYF
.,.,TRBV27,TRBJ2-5,TGTGCCAGCAGTCTACAAGAGACCCAGTACTTC,CASSLQETQYF